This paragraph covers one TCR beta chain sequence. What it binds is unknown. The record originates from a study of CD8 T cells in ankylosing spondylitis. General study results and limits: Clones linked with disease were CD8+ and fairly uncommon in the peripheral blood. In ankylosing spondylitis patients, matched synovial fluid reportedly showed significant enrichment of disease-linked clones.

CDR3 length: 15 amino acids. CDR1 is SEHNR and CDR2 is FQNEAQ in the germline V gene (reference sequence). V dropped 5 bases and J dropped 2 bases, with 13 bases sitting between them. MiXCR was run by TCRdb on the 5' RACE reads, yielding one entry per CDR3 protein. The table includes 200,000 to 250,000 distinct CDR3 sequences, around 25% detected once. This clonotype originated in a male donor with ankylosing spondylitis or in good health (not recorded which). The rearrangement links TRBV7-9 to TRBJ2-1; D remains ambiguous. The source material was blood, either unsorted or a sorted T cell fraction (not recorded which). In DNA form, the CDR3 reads TGTGCCAGCAGCCCTGGGCAGAGCACCTACAATGAGCAGTTCTTC. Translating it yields CASSPGQSTYNEQFF.